The entry that follows covers one T cell receptor (beta chain) sequence. Its specificity is not known. This PCR relied on a set of 60 Vbeta primers and 13 Jbeta primers. Sequencing was performed with immunoSEQ multiplex PCR; in TCRdb, only in-frame clones are kept and a portion is missing. The profile shows 83,000 or so clones, 79% of them singletons. This sample is part of a study of cytomegalovirus exposure and HLA in healthy donors. Study outcomes and limitations: Looking again later, the authors saw that most CMV-associated TCR beta chains seemed HLA-restricted. Most subjects had HLA-A and HLA-B alleles reportedly predicted accurately by TCR beta sequences. A later analysis linked a missense variant in DCLRE1C to the trimming of TCR beta V and J genes. Most sequenced TCRs were rare (though some public TCRs occurred in many donors).

V lost 1 base and J lost 5, with 9 bases in between. CDR3 length: 13 amino acids. Germline V gene data show CDR1 as SGHNT and CDR2 as YYREEE (reference sequence). Material for sequencing was PBMCs. The chain is built from TRBV5-4 and TRBJ1-1; D not certain. This sequence was found in a woman aged 40 to 50 in good health and CMV-seropositive. The CDR3: CASSLQRGTEAFF. The CDR3 DNA follows: TGTGCCAGCAGCTTGCAACGAGGGACTGAAGCTTTCTTT.